This entry is about one TCR beta chain. Trimming at V came to 4 bases and at J to 5 bases, leaving 1 base not matched to a gene. CDR1 and CDR2 from the germline V gene are KGHSH and LQKENI. This CDR3 has 13 residues. The sample originates from a study of OX40 agonist ivuxolimab in advanced cancers. Method: immunoSEQ multiplex PCR; TCRdb's copy keeps in-frame clones and lacks some. The sample includes 80,000 to 95,000 clones, more than 70% seen only once; the top ten take more than 0.65%. The rearrangement joins TRBV18 to TRBJ2-5, with 10 bases that match TRBD2. The source of this sequence is an adult with an advanced solid tumor such as melanoma, head and neck, liver or kidney cancer. The sequenced sample was CD4+ or CD8+ T cells sorted from blood, obtained in a trial of the OX40 agonist ivuxolimab. CDR3 DNA: TGTGCCAGCTCACGGACTAGCGGTGAGACCCAGTACTTC. It codes for CASSRTSGETQYF.